The TCR beta chain under discussion was sequenced for a study of CD8 T cells in ankylosing spondylitis. Study-wide results and limits: In ankylosing spondylitis blood, a motif of roughly eight highly homologous TCR beta variants appeared characteristic. Previously reported in reactive arthritis synovial fluid and blood were some of the motif variants. Reported data indicate significant enrichment of disease-linked clones within matched ankylosing spondylitis synovial fluid.

Germline V gives CDR1 SGHNT, CDR2 YYREEE (reference sequence). The ends were cut back, 4 bases at V and 2 bases at J, with 18 bases in the middle. The CDR3 covers 17 residues. TCRdb recomputed calls from the 5' RACE reads with MiXCR, one row per CDR3 protein. The sample lists under 450,000 distinct CDR3 sequences, approximately 17% occurring once. Regarding this clonotype: Its antigen remains unidentified.

V is TRBV5-4 and J is TRBJ2-2; no definite D call. The TCR comes from a male donor with ankylosing spondylitis. Sequencing was carried out using blood, either unsorted or a sorted T cell fraction (not recorded which). The CDR3 DNA is TGTGCCAGCAGCCGCAGTGTATCGACAACTAACACCGGGGAGCTGTTTTTT. Its protein product is CASSRSVSTTNTGELFF.